The clone carrying this T cell receptor beta chain has only one observation. As yet, its antigen is unknown. These data originate in a study of follicular helper T cells after annual influenza vaccination. Study-wide results and limits: Day 7 ICOS+CD38+ clones were most often found later in ICOS-CD38- cTfh cells. Yearly vaccinations repeatedly recalled conserved clonotypes in ICOS+CD38+ cTfh.

V was cut by 0 bases and J by 6 bases, with 12 bases left in between. The CDR3 contains 14 residues. Germline-derived CDR1 and CDR2 are LNHNV and YYDKDF (reference sequence). Subjects lived in the community and lacked influenza vaccine within the prior 6 months. Survey level resolution was used for TCRB sequencing. The protocol was immunoSEQ multiplex PCR, while the TCRdb copy is restricted to in-frame clones and leaves out a portion. The sample has about 11,000 clones, about 84% seen once. The rearrangement joins TRBV15 to TRBJ2-7, with D hard to call. Sample: CXCR5- memory CD4+ T cells sorted from blood, taken 6 weeks after influenza vaccination. This receptor was obtained from an adult who received the influenza vaccine. CDR3 loop: CATSRDRAQSEQYF. The DNA for the CDR3 is TGTGCCACCAGCAGAGATCGAGCACAGTCCGAGCAGTACTTC.